The table lists the clone carrying this T cell receptor (beta chain) with a few counts. The target antigen is unknown. The CDR3 runs to 13 residues. Trimming pared 6 bases from V and 5 bases from J, leaving 11 bases between. Per the germline V gene, CDR1 is ENHRY and CDR2 is SYGVKD. This sample is drawn from a study of post-analysis software for immune sequencing data. Regarding the study as a whole: Five TRBV segments occurring more often in patients than controls included TRBV5-6, TRBV5-1 and TRBV20-1.

cDNA libraries for TCR beta contained unique molecular identifiers. TCRdb reprocessed the PCR reads via MiXCR and lists one record per CDR3 protein. The top ten hold under 2% of the sample, which has roughly 600,000 distinct CDR3 sequences, roughly two fifths seen once. This clonotype was obtained from a girl aged 10-17 years with multiple sclerosis. Sequenced material: blood. The gene calls are TRBV10-3 and TRBJ2-1; tentative D call: TRBD1 (6 bases). The CDR3 reads CAISRDTDNEQFF. DNA of the CDR3: TGTGCCATCAGCCGGGACACAGACAATGAGCAGTTCTTC.